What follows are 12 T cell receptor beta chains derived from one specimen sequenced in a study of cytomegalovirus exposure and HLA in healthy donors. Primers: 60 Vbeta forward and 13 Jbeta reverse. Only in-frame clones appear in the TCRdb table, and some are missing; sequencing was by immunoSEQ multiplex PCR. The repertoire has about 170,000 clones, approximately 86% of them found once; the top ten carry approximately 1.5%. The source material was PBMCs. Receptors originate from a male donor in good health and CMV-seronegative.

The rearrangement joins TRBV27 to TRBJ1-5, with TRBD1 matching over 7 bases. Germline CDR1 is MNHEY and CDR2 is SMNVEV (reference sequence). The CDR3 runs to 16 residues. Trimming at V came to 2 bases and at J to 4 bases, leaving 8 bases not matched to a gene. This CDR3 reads CASSLVRTGENQPQHF. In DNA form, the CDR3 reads TGTGCCAGCAGTTTAGTCCGGACAGGTGAAAATCAGCCCCAGCATTTT.

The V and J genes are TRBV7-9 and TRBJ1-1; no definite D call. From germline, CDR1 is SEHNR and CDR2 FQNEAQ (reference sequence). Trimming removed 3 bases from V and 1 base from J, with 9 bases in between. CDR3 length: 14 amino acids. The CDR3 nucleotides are TGTGCCAGCAGCTTGTTACTTCGGAACACTGAAGCTTTCTTT. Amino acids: CASSLLLRNTEAFF.

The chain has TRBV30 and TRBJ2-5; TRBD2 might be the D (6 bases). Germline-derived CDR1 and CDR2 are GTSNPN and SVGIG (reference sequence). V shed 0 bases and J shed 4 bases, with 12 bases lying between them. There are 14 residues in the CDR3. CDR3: CAWSVGGYGETQYF. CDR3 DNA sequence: TGTGCCTGGAGTGTAGGAGGGTATGGAGAGACCCAGTACTTC.

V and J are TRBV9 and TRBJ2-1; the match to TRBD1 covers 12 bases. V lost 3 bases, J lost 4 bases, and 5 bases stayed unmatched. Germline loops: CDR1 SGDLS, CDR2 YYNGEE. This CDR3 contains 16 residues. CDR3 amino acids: CASSARGQGAYNEQFF. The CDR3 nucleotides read TGTGCCAGCAGCGCCCGGGGACAGGGGGCTTACAATGAGCAGTTCTTC.

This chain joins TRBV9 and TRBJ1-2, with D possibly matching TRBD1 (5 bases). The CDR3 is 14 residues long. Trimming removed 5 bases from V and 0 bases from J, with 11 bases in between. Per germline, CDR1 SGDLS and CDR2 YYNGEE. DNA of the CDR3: TGTGCCAGCAGGCGGACAAGCTCTAACTATGGCTACACCTTC. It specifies CASRRTSSNYGYTF.

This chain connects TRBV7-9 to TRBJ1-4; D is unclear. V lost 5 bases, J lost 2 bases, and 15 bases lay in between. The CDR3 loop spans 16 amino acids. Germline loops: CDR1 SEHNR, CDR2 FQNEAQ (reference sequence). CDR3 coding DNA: TGTGCCAGCAGCGCCACGGGCGGGGTTACTAATGAAAAACTGTTTTTT. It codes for CASSATGGVTNEKLFF.

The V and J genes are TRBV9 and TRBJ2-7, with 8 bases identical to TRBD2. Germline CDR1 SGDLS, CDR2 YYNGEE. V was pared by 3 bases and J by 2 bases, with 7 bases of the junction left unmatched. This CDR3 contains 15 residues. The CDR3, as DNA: TGTGCCAGCAGCGCGTCGGGGGGGGCGACCTACGAGCAGTACTTC. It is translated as CASSASGGATYEQYF.

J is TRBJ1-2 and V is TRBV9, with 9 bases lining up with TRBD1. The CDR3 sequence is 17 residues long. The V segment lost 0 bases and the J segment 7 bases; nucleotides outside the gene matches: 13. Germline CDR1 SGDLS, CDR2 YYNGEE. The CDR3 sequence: CASSVGWRDRAFSGYTF. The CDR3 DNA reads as TGTGCCAGCAGCGTAGGGTGGAGGGACAGGGCTTTTTCTGGCTACACCTTC.

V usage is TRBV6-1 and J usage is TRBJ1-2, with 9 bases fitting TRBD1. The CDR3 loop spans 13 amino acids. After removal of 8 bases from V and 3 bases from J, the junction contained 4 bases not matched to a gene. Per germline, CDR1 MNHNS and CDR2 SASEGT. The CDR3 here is CASGDREDYGYTF. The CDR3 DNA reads TGTGCCAGCGGGGACAGGGAGGACTATGGCTACACCTTC.

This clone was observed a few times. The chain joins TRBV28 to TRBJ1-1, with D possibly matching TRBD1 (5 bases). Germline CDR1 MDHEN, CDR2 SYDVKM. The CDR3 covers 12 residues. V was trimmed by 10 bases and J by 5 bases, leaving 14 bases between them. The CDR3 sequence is CATTLRETEAFF. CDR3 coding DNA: TGTGCCACAACCCTCAGGGAAACTGAAGCTTTCTTT. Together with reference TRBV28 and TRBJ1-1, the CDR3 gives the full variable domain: DVKVTQSSRYLVKRTGEKVFLECVQDMDHENMFWYRQDPGLGLRLIYFSYDVKMKEKGDIPEGYSVSREKKERFSLILESASTNQTSMYLCATTLRETEAFFGQGTRLTVV.

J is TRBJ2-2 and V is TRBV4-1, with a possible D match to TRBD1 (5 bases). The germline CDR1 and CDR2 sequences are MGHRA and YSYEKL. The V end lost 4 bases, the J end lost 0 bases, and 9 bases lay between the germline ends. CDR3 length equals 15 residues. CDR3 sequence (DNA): TGCGCCAGCAGCCTCGGACACGCGAACACCGGGGAGCTGTTTTTT. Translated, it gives CASSLGHANTGELFF.

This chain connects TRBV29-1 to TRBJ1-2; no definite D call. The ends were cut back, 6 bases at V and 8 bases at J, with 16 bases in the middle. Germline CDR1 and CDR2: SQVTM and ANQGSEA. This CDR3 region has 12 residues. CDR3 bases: TGCAGCGTCCCCTTTCCTTTCGTGGGCTACACCTTC. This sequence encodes CSVPFPFVGYTF.